This T cell receptor (beta chain) stems from a study of CD8 T cells in Susac syndrome. It was with random hexamers that roughly 0.5 to 1 ug RNA was reverse transcribed. TCRdb analysed the immunoSEQ multiplex PCR reads with MiXCR anew, one entry per CDR3 protein. The data contain about 130,000 distinct CDR3 sequences, about 95% of them singletons. Between the trimmed V and J ends, which lost 5 bases and 6 bases, there was a span of 11 bases. CDR3 length: 13 residues. J is TRBJ1-5 and V is TRBV12-3 or TRBV12-4, with a weak D call TRBD1 (5 bases). The sample comprised CD4+ T cells from PBMCs. The sequence came from a human donor in good health. This chain's CDR3 is CASSARGGQPQHF. CDR3 bases: TGTGCCAGCAGTGCCCGGGGGGGTCAGCCCCAGCATTTT.